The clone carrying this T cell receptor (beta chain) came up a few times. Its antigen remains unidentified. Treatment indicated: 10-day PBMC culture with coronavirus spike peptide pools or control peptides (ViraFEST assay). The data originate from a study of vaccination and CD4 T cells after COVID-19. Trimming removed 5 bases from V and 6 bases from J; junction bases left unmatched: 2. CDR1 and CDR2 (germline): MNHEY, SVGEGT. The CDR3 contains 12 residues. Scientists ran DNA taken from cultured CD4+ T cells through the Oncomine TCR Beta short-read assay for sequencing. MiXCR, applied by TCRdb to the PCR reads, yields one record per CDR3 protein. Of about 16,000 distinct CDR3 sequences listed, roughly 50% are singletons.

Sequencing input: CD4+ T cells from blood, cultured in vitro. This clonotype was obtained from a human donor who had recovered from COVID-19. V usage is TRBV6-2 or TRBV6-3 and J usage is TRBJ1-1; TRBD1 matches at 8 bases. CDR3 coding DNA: TGTGCCAGCAGTAAGGACAGGGCTGAAGCTTTCTTT. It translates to CASSKDRAEAFF.